This T cell receptor (beta chain) appears in the sequencing data of a study of cytomegalovirus exposure and HLA in healthy donors. Study-level points and caveats: One variant, a missense change in DCLRE1C, was linked in a later analysis to TCR beta V- and J-gene trimming.

The CDR3 runs to 14 residues. From germline, CDR1 is LNHNV and CDR2 YYDKDF (reference sequence). The trim removed 0 bases at V and 3 bases at J, leaving 1 base unmatched. The PCR employed 60 Vbeta primers together with 13 Jbeta primers. Libraries were prepared by immunoSEQ multiplex PCR; TCRdb keeps only in-frame clonotypes and omits some of them. The sample includes 130,000 to 150,000 clones, 74% of them seen just once. On this clone itself: Its antigen is undetermined.

Input material: PBMCs. This TCR came from a man between 18 and 35 years old in good health and CMV-seropositive. The V gene is TRBV15, the J gene TRBJ1-2; 7 bases are a match to TRBD1. The CDR3 DNA follows: TGTGCCACCAGCAGAGATACAGGGGACTATGGCTACACCTTC. Translated, it gives CATSRDTGDYGYTF.